This T cell receptor (beta chain) originates from a study of blood T cells in healthy people across ages. With a J-beta primer mix and a sample-barcoded 5' primer, a second PCR ran about 7 to 11 cycles. Each CDR3 protein gets one entry after TCRdb re-called the 5' RACE reads with MiXCR. The sample has 1.5 million to 2 million distinct CDR3 sequences, around 50% seen once. Germline V lookup: CDR1 PRHDT, CDR2 FYEKMQ (reference sequence). V was pared by 5 bases and J by 2 bases, with 12 bases between. CDR3 length equals 14 residues. In this sample, this clonotype turned up a few times. What was sequenced was blood. The receptor was derived from a woman aged 40-49 years in good health. The rearrangement joins TRBV13 to TRBJ2-5, with a tentative D call TRBD2 (6 bases). The CDR3 region has the DNA TGTGCCAGCAGCCAGGCGGGGAAACAAGAGACCCAGTACTTC. This sequence encodes CASSQAGKQETQYF.